The 25 T cell receptor beta chains listed next were all sequenced from one sample in a study of blood T cell repertoires in COVID-19. Clones were read by immunoSEQ multiplex PCR, and TCRdb kept only the in-frame ones, dropping some. This table has a few hundred thousand clones, over 75% appearing once. The sequenced sample consisted of peripheral blood. All receptors come from a human donor in a cohort sampled during active COVID-19.

V usage is TRBV2 and J usage is TRBJ1-4, with 7 bases aligning to TRBD1. This CDR3 has 15 amino acids. Unmatched junction bases numbered 9, after V lost 8 bases and J lost 3 bases. Germline V gene sequence: CDR1 SNHLY, CDR2 FYNNEI. This chain's CDR3 is CASVFQGVANEKLFF. The CDR3 nucleotides read TGTGCCAGCGTTTTCCAGGGGGTGGCTAATGAAAAACTGTTTTTT.

This chain connects TRBV27 to TRBJ2-3, with 8 bases that match TRBD1. The CDR3 extends over 16 amino acids. Per germline, CDR1 MNHEY and CDR2 SMNVEV (reference sequence). J lost 1 base, V lost 2 bases, and 5 bases had no gene match. CDR3 in DNA: TGTGCCAGCAGTTTAAGGCCGGGACAGGGCACAGATACGCAGTATTTT. Its translation is CASSLRPGQGTDTQYF.

The chain has TRBV12-3 or TRBV12-4 and TRBJ2-7; 7 nucleotides match TRBD1. CDR3 length: 13 residues. Germline trimming cut 6 bases from V and 9 bases from J; bases unmatched to any gene: 11. DNA for the CDR3: TGTGCCAGCAGGAAAACAGGGGTTAAGGGGCAGTACTTC. It is translated as CASRKTGVKGQYF.

The chain combines TRBV6-6 with TRBJ1-2; weak D call: TRBD1 (6 bases). The CDR3 consists of 20 residues. Per germline, CDR1 MNHNY and CDR2 SVGAGI (reference sequence). Trimming took off 6 bases at V and 0 bases at J, with 29 bases between the two ends. The CDR3 region has the DNA TGTGCCAGCAGACGACGGAGCCCGAGGGGGAGCCTATCACCTAACTATGGCTACACCTTC. This translates into CASRRRSPRGSLSPNYGYTF.

V is TRBV5-6 and J is TRBJ1-3, with D maybe TRBD1 (6 bases). Germline-derived CDR1 and CDR2 are SGHDT and YYEEEE. There are 16 residues in the CDR3. V was clipped by 4 bases and J by 0 bases, with 14 bases between them. DNA for the CDR3: TGTGCCAGCAGCCAACCGGGACATTTCTCTGGAAACACCATATATTTT. It encodes CASSQPGHFSGNTIYF.

This CDR3 reads CASSLGRKDEQYF. CDR3 nucleotides: TGTGCCAGCAGCCTGGGCCGAAAGGACGAGCAGTACTTC. V usage is TRBV7-2 and J usage is TRBJ2-7; D unclear. Trimming stripped 5 bases from V and 5 bases from J, with 13 bases between. CDR1 is SGHTA, CDR2 FQGNSA, per germline. The CDR3 spans 13 residues.

This clone appeared many times. The rearrangement joins TRBV4-1 to TRBJ1-1, with TRBD1 as a possible D gene (5 bases). CDR3 length equals 15 residues. Germline V gene data show CDR1 as MGHRA and CDR2 as YSYEKL. V was trimmed by 2 bases and J by 1 base, leaving 11 bases between them. CDR3 amino acids: CASSQLDRQNTEAFF. In DNA form, the CDR3 reads TGCGCCAGCAGCCAACTAGACAGACAGAACACTGAAGCTTTCTTT.

This clone was seen only a few times. The chain recombines TRBV19 with TRBJ1-3, with unresolved D. This CDR3 contains 14 residues. Trimming pared 9 bases from V and 0 bases from J, leaving 12 bases between. Germline V gene sequence: CDR1 LNHDA, CDR2 SQIVND (reference sequence). The CDR3 loop is CASAYSYSGNTIYF. The DNA for the CDR3 is TGTGCCAGCGCCTATAGCTACTCTGGAAACACCATATATTTT.

The chain joins TRBV9 to TRBJ1-6, with D possibly being TRBD1 (5 bases). Germline loops: CDR1 SGDLS, CDR2 YYNGEE. There are 15 residues in the CDR3. V was clipped by 4 bases and J by 10 bases, with 18 bases between them. The CDR3 spells CASSPGTASGSPLHF. CDR3 in DNA: TGTGCCAGCAGCCCCGGGACGGCGAGCGGGTCACCCCTCCACTTT.

The V and J genes are TRBV10-3 and TRBJ2-1; possibly TRBD2 for D (7 bases). This CDR3 spans 15 amino acids. From germline, CDR1 is ENHRY and CDR2 SYGVKD. V shed 7 bases and J shed 4 bases, with 17 bases lying between them. This CDR3 reads CAIKNTGGPYNEQFF. The CDR3 DNA follows: TGTGCCATCAAAAATACGGGGGGCCCGTACAATGAGCAGTTCTTC.

Only one count was recorded for this clone. The rearrangement joins TRBV24-1 to TRBJ2-1; the match to TRBD2 covers 16 bases. Trimming cost V 0 bases and J 5 bases; bases outside gene matches: 0. The CDR3 covers 17 residues. In germline, CDR1 is KGHDR, CDR2 SFDVKD. The DNA for the CDR3 is TGTGCCACCAGTGATTTGGGGACTAGCGGGGGGGACAATGAGCAGTTCTTC. Protein sequence: CATSDLGTSGGDNEQFF.

The CDR3 reads CASSRSVGQLKEKLFF. For the CDR3, the DNA is TGTGCCAGCAGCCGATCGGTGGGACAGCTTAAAGAAAAACTGTTTTTT. The chain links TRBV7-9 to TRBJ1-4; 7 positions match TRBD1. The CDR3 consists of 16 residues. Unmatched junction bases numbered 14, after V lost 5 bases and J lost 8 bases. Germline loops: CDR1 SEHNR, CDR2 FQNEAQ (reference sequence).

This CDR3 is CAGKDREGEKLFF. The CDR3 coding sequence is TGTGCCGGTAAGGACAGGGAGGGTGAAAAACTGTTTTTT. The rearrangement uses TRBV21-1 and TRBJ1-4; the tabulated D call, TRBD1, remains unverified against the DNA. TRBV21-1 represents a pseudogene. The CDR3 has 13 amino acids.

The CDR3 reads CASSRTSVNEQFF. DNA for the CDR3: TGTGCCAGCAGCAGGACTTCGGTCAATGAGCAGTTCTTC. The genes are TRBV11-3 and TRBJ2-1; a weak D match, TRBD2 (5 bases). Trimming took 5 bases from V and 6 from J, leaving 11 bases between them. The CDR3 totals 13 residues. Looked up from germline, CDR1 is SGHNT and CDR2 is YENEEA.

This chain connects TRBV10-2 to TRBJ2-4, with a weak D call TRBD2 (5 bases). The CDR3 runs to 17 residues. V lost 4 bases and J lost 1, with 17 bases in between. Germline V lookup: CDR1 WSHSY, CDR2 SAAADI. CDR3 nucleotide sequence: TGCGCCAGCAGTGGGGAGTTTGGAGAGTTGGCCAAAAACATTCAGTACTTC. It is translated as CASSGEFGELAKNIQYF.

As to this clone: This specimen includes other DNA sequences encoding the same CDR3. The chain couples TRBV5-1 to TRBJ2-5; D not certain. CDR1 SGHRS and CDR2 YFSETQ come from the germline V gene. The CDR3 has 11 residues. The germline V and J ends were trimmed by 0 bases and 5 bases, with 2 bases remaining between them. The CDR3 sequence is CASSLAETQYF. CDR3 nucleotide sequence: TGCGCCAGCAGCTTGGCGGAGACCCAGTACTTC. Filled out from reference TRBV5-1 and TRBJ2-5, the complete variable domain reads KAGVTQTPRYLIKTRGQQVTLSCSPISGHRSVSWYQQTPGQGLQFLFEYFSETQRNKGNFPGRFSGRQFSNSRSEMNVSTLELGDSALYLCASSLAETQYFGPGTRLLVL.

J is TRBJ2-7 and V is TRBV2; D call uncertain. This CDR3 spans 12 amino acids. Per germline, CDR1 SNHLY and CDR2 FYNNEI. Deletions cut 7 bases from V and 3 bases from J, with 10 bases between. CDR3 coding DNA: TGTGCCAGCACACCGCGCGGCTACGAGCAGTACTTC. It is translated as CASTPRGYEQYF.

This chain links TRBV11-2 with TRBJ2-3, with 8 bases lining up with TRBD2. V was clipped by 4 bases and J by 1 base; unmatched bases: 10. This CDR3 comprises 17 residues. The germline V gene has CDR1 SGHAT and CDR2 FQNNGV. CDR3 sequence (DNA): TGTGCCAGCAGCTCGCCGGGACTAGTAATCGGCACAGATACGCAGTATTTT. Protein product: CASSSPGLVIGTDTQYF. Complete variable domain (other parts from reference TRBV11-2 and TRBJ2-3): EAGVAQSPRYKIIEKRQSVAFWCNPISGHATLYWYQQILGQGPKLLIQFQNNGVVDDSQLPKDRFSAERLKGVDSTLKIQPAKLEDSAVYLCASSSPGLVIGTDTQYFGPGTRLTVL.

This clone was seen only once. The rearrangement links TRBV9 to TRBJ1-3; D is uncertain. Germline CDR1 is SGDLS and CDR2 is YYNGEE. The CDR3 has 17 amino acids. Trimming cost V 0 bases and J 2 bases, with 15 bases left between them. The chain's CDR3 is CASSVGASSSPGNTIYF. The CDR3 region has the DNA TGTGCCAGCAGCGTAGGGGCCAGTTCCTCCCCTGGAAACACCATATATTTT.

Notes on this clone: The junction and the germline gene differ at one end; a read error may be behind it. This chain uses TRBV5-4 with TRBJ1-2, with D perhaps matching TRBD1 (6 bases). Germline V lookup: CDR1 SGHNT, CDR2 YYREEE (reference sequence). The CDR3 totals 13 residues. In DNA, the CDR3 is TGTGCCAGCAGCTTGGTAGGGCAGGGGCCGGCCAAATTC. Translating it yields CASSLVGQGPAKF. The full variable domain, rest sourced from reference TRBV5-4 and TRBJ1-2, is ETGVTQSPTHLIKTRGQQVTLRCSSQSGHNTVSWYQQALGQGPQFIFQYYREEENGRGNFPPRFSGLQFPNYSSELNVNALELDDSALYLCASSLVGQGPAKFGSGTRLTVV.

A few counts support this clone. CDR3 sequence (DNA): TGTGCCAGCAGTCGAGAACAGGGGGCTTTTGAGCAGTTCTTC. Its translation: CASSREQGAFEQFF. The rearrangement uses TRBV2 and TRBJ2-1, with 9 bases aligning to TRBD1. Germline V lookup: CDR1 SNHLY, CDR2 FYNNEI. This CDR3 is built from 14 residues. V trimming: 5 bases; J trimming: 9 bases; junction bases outside the gene matches: 8.

This rearrangement joins TRBV7-9 to TRBJ1-4, with D uncertain. The CDR3 totals 14 residues. V lost 6 bases and J 7 bases, leaving 15 bases between the germline ends. Germline CDR1 SEHNR, CDR2 FQNEAQ (reference sequence). The DNA for the CDR3 is TGTGCCAGCAGTTCTGACACAGAGGGTGAAAAACTGTTTTTT. As protein: CASSSDTEGEKLFF.

This clone has a handful of counts. This chain links TRBV5-4 with TRBJ2-7, with D hard to call. V dropped 1 base and J dropped 4 bases, with 9 bases sitting between them. The CDR3 totals 13 residues. From germline, CDR1 is SGHNT and CDR2 YYREEE (reference sequence). The CDR3: CASSLFGYYEQYF. In DNA form, the CDR3 reads TGTGCCAGCAGCTTGTTCGGGTATTACGAGCAGTACTTC.

This chain links TRBV7-9 with TRBJ2-3, with TRBD1 as a possible D gene (5 bases). The V and J ends lost 1 base and 4 bases respectively, with 6 bases between them. The CDR3 runs to 13 residues. Germline loops: CDR1 SEHNR, CDR2 FQNEAQ (reference sequence). CDR3 region: CASSLEGADTQYF. Written as DNA, the CDR3 is TGTGCCAGCAGCTTAGAAGGGGCAGATACGCAGTATTTT.

This chain joins TRBV19 and TRBJ1-6; TRBD1 matches at 11 bases. CDR1 is LNHDA and CDR2 is SQIVND in the germline V gene (reference sequence). CDR3 length: 16 residues. The V and J ends lost 3 bases and 8 bases, in that order; junction bases with no gene match: 6. The CDR3 sequence: CASSIPGTGGDSPLHF. CDR3 sequence (DNA): TGTGCCAGTAGTATCCCCGGGACAGGGGGGGATTCACCCCTCCACTTT.